The rows below give T cell receptor beta chains drawn from one sample of a study of T-cell reconstitution after alpha-beta-depleted transplantation in children. Using its own MiXCR run on the PCR reads, TCRdb lists one record per CDR3 protein. The sample has hundreds of thousands of distinct CDR3 sequences; about an eighth are singletons. This specimen consisted of PBMCs, obtained before TCRalphabeta/CD19-depleted stem cell transplant. The receptors here all came from a girl between 2 and 10 years old with congenital amegakaryocytic thrombocytopenia, due to receive a stem cell transplant. CDR3s include the opening cysteine and the closing phenylalanine or tryptophan. Each record gives: V gene, clone size, J gene, CDR3 length, D gene, CDR3 DNA, CDR3 protein. The D gene is left open where the match is weak. Only part of the rows carry a size: once, few, many, or a class if the clone is expanded.

V gene: TRBV20-1; clone size: many; J gene: TRBJ2-3; CDR3 length: 14; D gene: TRBD2; CDR3 DNA: TGCAGTGCTAGGACTAGCGGGACCACAGATACGCAGTATTTT; CDR3 protein: CSARTSGTTDTQYF
V gene: TRBV28; clone size: many; J gene: TRBJ2-7; CDR3 length: 17; D gene: -; CDR3 DNA: TGTGCCAGCAGTCGCATCGGGACACAATACAGACCCTACGAGCAGTACTTC; CDR3 protein: CASSRIGTQYRPYEQYF
V gene: TRBV29-1; clone size: many; J gene: TRBJ1-4; CDR3 length: 14; D gene: TRBD1; CDR3 DNA: TGCAGCGTTCTTGGCCAGGGGGCTAGTGAAAAACTGTTTTTT; CDR3 protein: CSVLGQGASEKLFF
V gene: TRBV18; clone size: -; J gene: TRBJ1-2; CDR3 length: 13; D gene: -; CDR3 DNA: TGTGCCAGCTCTCAACAGGGTCCGGGCGGCTACACCTTC; CDR3 protein: CASSQQGPGGYTF
V gene: TRBV20-1; clone size: -; J gene: TRBJ2-7; CDR3 length: 13; D gene: TRBD2; CDR3 DNA: TGCAGTGCTAGACGGGAGTGGGAGGGCGAGCAGTACTTC; CDR3 protein: CSARREWEGEQYF
V gene: TRBV20-1; clone size: few; J gene: TRBJ2-3; CDR3 length: 14; D gene: -; CDR3 DNA: TGCAGTGCTCCCCCTTACGGGAGCACAGATACGCAGTATTTT; CDR3 protein: CSAPPYGSTDTQYF
V gene: TRBV10-3; clone size: many; J gene: TRBJ2-1; CDR3 length: 15; D gene: -; CDR3 DNA: TGTGCCATCAGGGGAAGACAAGGGAAGAACAATGAGCAGTTCTTC; CDR3 protein: CAIRGRQGKNNEQFF
V gene: TRBV20-1; clone size: many; J gene: TRBJ2-1; CDR3 length: 14; D gene: -; CDR3 DNA: TGCAGTGCAGACAGCCGACCCTCCTACAATGAGCAGTTCTTC; CDR3 protein: CSADSRPSYNEQFF
V gene: TRBV20-1; clone size: -; J gene: TRBJ2-1; CDR3 length: 11; D gene: -; CDR3 DNA: TGCAGTGCAATACGGGTGGGTGAGCAGTTCTTC; CDR3 protein: CSAIRVGEQFF
V gene: TRBV29-1; clone size: many; J gene: TRBJ1-2; CDR3 length: 13; D gene: -; CDR3 DNA: TGCAGCGTTGGCATACAGGGTACCTATGGCTACACCTTC; CDR3 protein: CSVGIQGTYGYTF
V gene: TRBV7-9; clone size: few; J gene: TRBJ2-4; CDR3 length: 16; D gene: -; CDR3 DNA: TGTGCCAGCAGCTTATTGGAGGGACAGTCCGAAAACATTCAGTACTTC; CDR3 protein: CASSLLEGQSENIQYF
V gene: TRBV20-1; clone size: -; J gene: TRBJ1-5; CDR3 length: 17; D gene: TRBD1; CDR3 DNA: TGCAGTGCTAGTTGGGGGACAGGGGAGAGTAGTGGGCAGCCCCAGCATTTT; CDR3 protein: CSASWGTGESSGQPQHF
V gene: TRBV3-1; clone size: -; J gene: TRBJ1-2; CDR3 length: 13; D gene: -; CDR3 DNA: TGTGCCAGCAGCCAAGACAGTTCCTTCTTCTACACCTTC; CDR3 protein: CASSQDSSFFYTF
V gene: TRBV14; clone size: -; J gene: TRBJ2-1; CDR3 length: 16; D gene: TRBD2; CDR3 DNA: TGTGCCAGCAGCCAAGTTTGGACTAGCGGGAGGAATGAGCAGTTCTTC; CDR3 protein: CASSQVWTSGRNEQFF
V gene: TRBV6-1; clone size: many; J gene: TRBJ1-4; CDR3 length: 15; D gene: -; CDR3 DNA: TGTGCCAGCATCAAATCCGGGACACTTAATGAAAAACTGTTTTTT; CDR3 protein: CASIKSGTLNEKLFF
V gene: TRBV12-3/TRBV12-4; clone size: many; J gene: TRBJ2-7; CDR3 length: 14; D gene: TRBD2; CDR3 DNA: TGTGCCAGCAGCCAACTAGCGGAACTGGGGGAGCAGTACTTC; CDR3 protein: CASSQLAELGEQYF